Shown below are 4 T cell receptor beta chains from a single sample sequenced in a study of OX40 agonist ivuxolimab in advanced cancers. This table comes from immunoSEQ multiplex PCR, and its TCRdb copy is limited to in-frame clones, with some not included. The data contain approximately 69,000 clones, around 94% of them singletons. This specimen consisted of CD4+ or CD8+ T cells sorted from blood, obtained in a trial of the OX40 agonist ivuxolimab. All receptors come from an adult with an advanced solid tumor such as melanoma, head and neck, liver or kidney cancer.

The CDR3 is CASSIRGLRRPEDYEQYF. The CDR3 nucleotides read TGTGCCAGTAGTATTCGCGGGCTAAGACGACCCGAGGACTACGAGCAGTACTTC. V and J are TRBV19 and TRBJ2-7, with D tentatively TRBD2 (5 bases). This CDR3 spans 18 amino acids. The germline V gene encodes CDR1 LNHDA and CDR2 SQIVND (reference sequence). V lost 3 bases and J lost 3, with 24 bases in between.

The chain carries TRBV9 and TRBJ2-5; D gene unclear. Per germline, CDR1 SGDLS and CDR2 YYNGEE. Trimming cost V 3 bases and J 5 bases, with 8 bases left between them. This CDR3 has 12 amino acids. The DNA of the CDR3 is TGTGCCAGCAGCGGGACCCACGAGACCCAGTACTTC. Amino acids: CASSGTHETQYF.

V is TRBV4-3 and J is TRBJ1-5, with unresolved D. The CDR3 length is 15 residues. V lost 0 bases and J lost 5, with 11 bases in between. Germline V gene sequence: CDR1 LGHNA, CDR2 YSLEER. Here the CDR3 reads CASSQDSGDYQPQHF. In DNA, the CDR3 is TGCGCCAGCAGCCAAGATTCCGGGGATTATCAGCCCCAGCATTTT.

The V gene is TRBV5-1, the J gene TRBJ2-2; D remains ambiguous. CDR1 SGHRS and CDR2 YFSETQ come from the germline V gene. Trimming stripped 4 bases from V and 0 bases from J, with 13 bases between. The CDR3 is 16 residues long. The CDR3: CASSPVGGSNTGELFF. The DNA of the CDR3 is TGCGCCAGCAGCCCAGTCGGCGGCTCGAACACCGGGGAGCTGTTTTTT.